The TCR beta chain under discussion was sequenced for a study of control samples from healthy donors and cancer patients (dated by TCRdb to the early 2020s). This clone was counted a single time. Its antigen has not been determined. No base quality information exists; no much larger clone differs at one position. The library was obtained by the immunoSEQ multiplex PCR assay. Sourced from immuneACCESS, this table was stored by TCRdb with only in-frame sequences that have V and J called. A share of the clones is absent; for the studies checked, an unresolved V gene accounts for under half, and the remainder has no known explanation. This sample lists some 90,000 clones; roughly nine tenths were detected once. The ten largest clones add up to over 0.85% of the sample. The trim is 4 bases for V and 0 bases for J, with a gap of 14 bases between the germline ends. Sequences SGHRS (CDR1) and YFSETQ (CDR2) are obtained from the germline V gene. The CDR3 covers 16 residues, taking in both the cysteine and the phenylalanine. Only the CDR3 part of the read is kept: 48 bases, read in frame from the first base.

This TCR derives from a woman aged 25 to 45 in good health. The V and J genes are TRBV5-1 and TRBJ1-3; a tentative D match to TRBD1 spans 6 bases. The specimen was blood. The CDR3 here reads CASSPGGQFSGNTIYF. Here is the DNA: TGCGCCAGCAGCCCGGGGGGGCAGTTCTCTGGAAACACCATATATTTT.